The 31 T cell receptor beta chains reported below all come from one sample, sequenced in a study of blood T cell repertoires in COVID-19 (TCRdb year 2020). The receptor library was made with the immunoSEQ multiplex PCR assay. TCRdb carries this immuneACCESS record with in-frame sequences only. Its versions omit some clonotypes, under half of them owing to an unresolved V gene in the studies checked, with the rest unexplained. This sample gives a few hundred thousand clones in total; around nine tenths of them show up just once. The ten largest clones represent approximately 2% of the sample. What was sequenced was peripheral blood. The receptor source for this set is a man aged 25 to 45 with active or convalescent COVID-19.

The chain links TRBV5-1 to TRBJ1-5; unclear D gene. V shed 2 bases and J shed 10 bases, with 16 bases lying between them. Germline CDR1 and CDR2: SGHRS and YFSETQ. CDR3 length: 14 residues. The DNA for the CDR3 is TGCGCCAGCAGCTTCGGCGGCTCATTCGAACCCCAGCATTTT. It specifies CASSFGGSFEPQHF.

The chain uses TRBV15 and TRBJ2-1, with D perhaps TRBD2 (5 bases). V lost 2 bases to trimming and J lost 2 bases, with 10 bases between them. Germline V gene lookup returns CDR1 LNHNV and CDR2 YYDKDF (reference sequence). This CDR3 has 15 residues. The CDR3 DNA reads TGTGCCACCAGCAGACACACCGGGACCTACAATGAGCAGTTCTTC. This codes for CATSRHTGTYNEQFF.

The chain recombines TRBV5-1 with TRBJ2-7; the match to TRBD1 covers 12 bases. After removal of 3 bases from V and 6 bases from J, the junction contained 4 bases not matched to a gene. The length of the CDR3 is 14 residues. CDR1 is SGHRS, CDR2 YFSETQ, per germline. CDR3 coding DNA: TGCGCCAGCAGCTGGGGACAGGGGGCTCGCGAGCAGTACTTC. It codes for CASSWGQGAREQYF.

The rearrangement links TRBV7-2 to TRBJ2-7, with a possible D match to TRBD2 (6 bases). CDR1 is SGHTA and CDR2 is FQGNSA in the germline V gene. The germline V and J ends were trimmed by 5 bases and 5 bases, with 16 bases remaining between them. This CDR3 has 14 amino acids. CDR3 amino acids: CASSGEVGFHEQYF. The CDR3 coding sequence is TGTGCCAGCAGCGGGGAGGTAGGGTTCCACGAGCAGTACTTC.

This sequence joins TRBV27 and TRBJ1-1, with 7 bases lining up with TRBD1. This CDR3 has 14 residues. The V gene's germline CDR1 is MNHEY and CDR2 SMNVEV (reference sequence). V lost 4 bases to trimming and J lost 5 bases; unmatched junction nucleotides: 7. The CDR3 is CASSYVSGGTEAFF. Here the CDR3 DNA reads TGTGCCAGCAGTTACGTTTCAGGGGGGACTGAAGCTTTCTTT.

The rearrangement uses TRBV7-2 and TRBJ2-7; 9 nucleotides agree with TRBD2. Trimming cost V 4 bases and J 4 bases; bases outside gene matches: 8. This CDR3 contains 15 residues. Germline V gene sequence: CDR1 SGHTA, CDR2 FQGNSA. The CDR3 sequence is CASSSPGLAEYEQYF. As DNA, the CDR3 is TGTGCCAGCAGCTCCCCGGGACTAGCAGAGTACGAGCAGTACTTC.

The rearrangement joins TRBV7-9 to TRBJ1-1, with D uncertain. Germline V gene lookup returns CDR1 SEHNR and CDR2 FQNEAQ (reference sequence). V was trimmed by 5 bases and J by 8 bases, leaving 15 bases between them. The CDR3 runs to 13 residues. The CDR3 sequence is CASSPALEPEAFF. The CDR3 DNA follows: TGTGCCAGCAGCCCCGCCCTCGAGCCCGAAGCTTTCTTT.

V and J are TRBV7-9 and TRBJ1-1, with TRBD1 as a possible D gene (5 bases). Germline-derived CDR1 and CDR2 are SEHNR and FQNEAQ (reference sequence). V lost 6 bases, J lost 8 bases, and 13 bases lay in between. This CDR3 spans 12 amino acids. The CDR3, as DNA: TGTGCCAGCAGTTCCCGGGGGTACGAAGCTTTCTTT. Residues: CASSSRGYEAFF. Variable domain in full (rest from reference TRBV7-9 and TRBJ1-1): DTGVSQNPRHKITKRGQNVTFRCDPISEHNRLYWYRQTLGQGPEFLTYFQNEAQLEKSRLLSDRFSAERPKGSFSTLEIQRTEQGDSAMYLCASSSRGYEAFFGQGTRLTVV.

The chain joins TRBV4-1 to TRBJ2-1; 9 bases are a match to TRBD2. CDR3 length equals 16 residues. Germline CDR1 and CDR2: MGHRA and YSYEKL. Unmatched junction bases numbered 7, after V lost 3 bases and J lost 4 bases. The chain's CDR3 is CASSHLPSGEYNEQFF. The CDR3 DNA reads TGCGCCAGCAGCCATCTCCCTAGCGGGGAATACAATGAGCAGTTCTTC.

V is TRBV18 and J is TRBJ1-2; 7 nucleotides match TRBD1. The CDR3 runs 13 residues. CDR1 KGHSH and CDR2 LQKENI come from the germline V gene. Trimming cost V 4 bases and J 3 bases; bases outside gene matches: 2. The CDR3 sequence: CASSLQGYYGYTF. CDR3 bases: TGTGCCAGCTCACTACAGGGGTACTATGGCTACACCTTC.

This clone came up once. The V and J genes are TRBV4-2 and TRBJ2-2; 8 bases match TRBD1. V shed 6 bases and J 2 bases; nucleotides not matched to a gene: 5. The CDR3 consists of 15 residues. Per germline, CDR1 LGHNA and CDR2 YNFKEQ. CDR3 protein: CASRLDRGNTGELFF. CDR3 coding DNA: TGTGCCAGCAGACTCGACAGGGGTAACACCGGGGAGCTGTTTTTT.

This clone has only one observation. J is TRBJ1-1 and V is TRBV10-2, with no clear D. In germline, CDR1 is WSHSY, CDR2 SAAADI. This CDR3 is built from 13 residues. V lost 3 bases to trimming and J lost 1 base, with 6 bases between them. The CDR3 loop reads CASSDIKNTEAFF. In nucleotides, the CDR3 is TGCGCCAGCAGTGACATCAAGAACACTGAAGCTTTCTTT.

This chain uses TRBV9 with TRBJ2-5, with D possibly matching TRBD2 (7 bases). Deletions cut 5 bases from V and 3 bases from J, with 11 bases between. From germline, CDR1 is SGDLS and CDR2 YYNGEE. The CDR3 covers 13 residues. The CDR3 nucleotides are TGTGCCAGCAGTCGGGGGGCCGAAGAGACCCAGTACTTC. It codes for CASSRGAEETQYF.

CDR3 sequence: CASSERDKTYEQYF. For the CDR3, the DNA is TGTGCCAGCAGTGAACGGGACAAGACCTACGAGCAGTACTTC. The genes are TRBV6-4 and TRBJ2-7; weak D call: TRBD1 (6 bases). CDR3 length: 14 amino acids. Trimming cost V 3 bases and J 2 bases, with 11 bases left between them. Germline CDR1 reads MRHNA; CDR2 reads SNTAGT.

The chain employs TRBV6-5 and TRBJ1-5, with 7 bases identical to TRBD1. Germline V gene sequence: CDR1 MNHEY, CDR2 SVGAGI. The CDR3 loop spans 14 amino acids. V lost 6 bases and J lost 4; bases outside the gene matches: 6. The CDR3 sequence is CASRRDRDNQPQHF. CDR3 sequence (DNA): TGTGCCAGCAGACGCGACAGGGATAATCAGCCCCAGCATTTT.

The chain links TRBV29-1 to TRBJ1-1; 7 bases line up with TRBD1. This CDR3 region has 16 residues. Unmatched junction bases numbered 15, after V lost 7 bases and J lost 1 base. The V gene's germline CDR1 is SQVTM and CDR2 ANQGSEA. Written as DNA, the CDR3 is TGCAGCGGGACTGAACCGGGACAGAATAAGAACACTGAAGCTTTCTTT. Protein sequence: CSGTEPGQNKNTEAFF.

The chain uses TRBV4-1 and TRBJ2-1; the match to TRBD1 covers 7 bases. This CDR3 comprises 16 residues. Germline V gene lookup returns CDR1 MGHRA and CDR2 YSYEKL. The V segment lost 0 bases and the J segment 10 bases; nucleotides outside the gene matches: 12. The CDR3, as DNA: TGCGCCAGCAGCCAAGATCAGGGACAGAATAATGCGGAGCAGTTCTTC. Translating gives CASSQDQGQNNAEQFF.

The chain carries TRBV5-1 and TRBJ2-7; 10 nucleotides line up with TRBD1. With V trimmed by 4 bases and J by 4 bases, 5 bases remained unmatched. Germline loops: CDR1 SGHRS, CDR2 YFSETQ. The CDR3 extends over 14 amino acids. CDR3 coding DNA: TGCGCCAGCAGCCCCGGGACAGGGGAATACGAGCAGTACTTC. It translates to CASSPGTGEYEQYF.

The rearrangement joins TRBV9 to TRBJ2-5; 10 nucleotides agree with TRBD2. Germline V CDR1 and CDR2: SGDLS, YYNGEE. The J segment lost 2 bases and the V segment lost 4 bases, leaving 11 bases of the junction unmatched. The CDR3 is 17 residues long. The CDR3 loop is CASSPLGQRGGQETQYF. Here the CDR3 DNA reads TGTGCCAGCAGCCCCCTTGGTCAGCGGGGGGGGCAAGAGACCCAGTACTTC.

The J gene is TRBJ1-5, the V gene TRBV30, with TRBD1 as a possible D gene (6 bases). V was clipped by 1 base and J by 6 bases, with 10 bases between them. The CDR3 covers 13 residues. CDR1 and CDR2 (germline): GTSNPN, SVGIG (reference sequence). CDR3 protein: CAWSAGEGQPQHF. The DNA for the CDR3 is TGTGCCTGGAGTGCAGGGGAAGGTCAGCCCCAGCATTTT.

The rearrangement uses TRBV10-3 and TRBJ1-3; D possibly corresponds to TRBD1 (6 bases). CDR3 length: 16 amino acids. Germline CDR1 reads ENHRY; CDR2 reads SYGVKD. V lost 0 bases and J lost 3, with 12 bases in between. DNA for the CDR3: TGTGCCATCAGTGAGTCGACAGGTTTCGTTGGAAACACCATATATTTT. As protein: CAISESTGFVGNTIYF.

This clone was observed a handful of times. The gene calls are TRBV2 and TRBJ2-7, with D perhaps matching TRBD1 (5 bases). V was trimmed by 5 bases and J by 2 bases, leaving 7 bases between them. Germline-derived CDR1 and CDR2 are SNHLY and FYNNEI. The CDR3 spans 12 residues. The CDR3: CASSTQAYEQYF. The CDR3 bases are TGTGCCAGCAGTACACAGGCCTACGAGCAGTACTTC. The whole variable domain, filled in from reference TRBV2 and TRBJ2-7, reads EPEVTQTPSHQVTQMGQEVILRCVPISNHLYFYWYRQILGQKVEFLVSFYNNEISEKSEIFDDQFSVERPDGSNFTLKIRSTKLEDSAMYFCASSTQAYEQYFGPGTRLTVT.

This chain connects TRBV5-6 to TRBJ1-5, with D possibly being TRBD1 (5 bases). The length of the CDR3 is 15 residues. Germline V gene data show CDR1 as SGHDT and CDR2 as YYEEEE. Trimming cost V 4 bases and J 2 bases, with 13 bases left between them. CDR3 in amino acids: CASSLRGRGNQPQHF. DNA of the CDR3: TGTGCCAGCAGCCTAAGGGGAAGGGGCAATCAGCCCCAGCATTTT.

The J gene is TRBJ1-2, the V gene TRBV12-3 or TRBV12-4; no clear D. V gave up 5 bases and J gave up 13 bases, with 20 bases separating them. CDR3 size: 13 residues. This CDR3 reads CASSDSGIRPFTF. In DNA form, the CDR3 reads TGTGCCAGCAGTGACTCCGGGATTAGACCCTTCACCTTC.

The chain combines TRBV10-2 with TRBJ2-7; possibly TRBD2 for D (5 bases). V gave up 7 bases and J gave up 6 bases, with 16 bases separating them. This CDR3 contains 13 residues. The germline V gene has CDR1 WSHSY and CDR2 SAAADI. The CDR3 region has the DNA TGCGCCAGCAACCCGGGTGGCGGGCCCGAGCAGTACTTC. Residues: CASNPGGGPEQYF.

The V call is TRBV19, the J call TRBJ2-3, with D possibly TRBD2 on 5 matching bases. V dropped 2 bases and J dropped 5 bases, with 14 bases sitting between them. This CDR3 region has 15 residues. Germline CDR1 and CDR2: LNHDA and SQIVND (reference sequence). CDR3 sequence: CASSIYEGLGDTQYF. DNA of the CDR3: TGTGCCAGTAGTATATACGAGGGTTTGGGAGATACGCAGTATTTT.

The chain joins TRBV29-1 to TRBJ1-1; 7 bases match TRBD1. The CDR3 sequence is 12 residues long. The junction had 6 bases not matched to a gene; V was cut back by 7 bases and J by 4 bases. Germline V CDR1 and CDR2: SQVTM, ANQGSEA. Here the CDR3 reads CSGQGPSTEAFF. The CDR3 region has the DNA TGCAGCGGACAGGGACCCAGCACTGAAGCTTTCTTT.

The V call is TRBV12-5, the J call TRBJ2-3; 7 bases agree with TRBD1. Per the germline V gene, CDR1 is LGHNT and CDR2 is FRNRAP. CDR3 size: 15 residues. Trimming at V came to 4 bases and at J to 0 bases, leaving 4 bases not matched to a gene. The CDR3 protein is CASGWGQTSTDTQYF. The CDR3 nucleotides read TGTGCTAGTGGTTGGGGACAGACTAGCACAGATACGCAGTATTTT.

This chain joins TRBV7-8 and TRBJ2-7, with TRBD1 as a possible D gene (6 bases). Germline V CDR1 and CDR2: SGHVS, FQNEAQ. The CDR3 is made up of 14 amino acids. The V end lost 0 bases, the J end lost 3 bases, and 9 bases lay between the germline ends. The CDR3 loop is CASSLAGANYEQYF. CDR3 nucleotide sequence: TGTGCCAGCAGCTTAGCGGGGGCAAACTACGAGCAGTACTTC.

The chain has TRBV15 and TRBJ1-5; D gene ambiguous. Germline V gene data show CDR1 as LNHNV and CDR2 as YYDKDF (reference sequence). This CDR3 spans 13 amino acids. Trimming left V 3 bases short and J 7 bases short, with 10 bases between. CDR3 sequence reads: CATSSLREQPQHF. The CDR3 DNA reads TGTGCCACCAGCAGTCTGAGGGAACAGCCCCAGCATTTT.

The rearrangement joins TRBV4-1 to TRBJ1-5; a weak D match, TRBD1 (6 bases). Looked up from germline, CDR1 is MGHRA and CDR2 is YSYEKL. There are 17 residues in the CDR3. V was pared by 1 base and J by 3 bases, with 16 bases between. In DNA, the CDR3 is TGCGCCAGCAGCCAAGGTGGCAGGGGAGCTGCCAATCAGCCCCAGCATTTT. Translation gives CASSQGGRGAANQPQHF.